This paragraph covers one T cell receptor beta chain sequence. Antigen specificity is unknown. The data belong to a study of pediatric ulcerative colitis. Study-level results: This repertoire reflects total lymphocytes rather than subpopulations like regulatory T cells. Substantially fewer templates came from two patients' blood samples.

Each sample received Survey-level depth of up to 500,000 reads. Libraries were prepared by immunoSEQ multiplex PCR; TCRdb keeps only in-frame clonotypes and omits some of them. This table has 60,000 or so clones, around 80% appearing once. The specimen sequenced was blood. This sequence was found in a boy between 5 and 17 years old with moderate ulcerative colitis.

The CDR3 nucleotides are TGTGCCAGCAGCCGGGGTGGGACCGGGGAGCTGTTTTTT. Its translation is CASSRGGTGELFF. The chain uses TRBV28 and TRBJ2-2; possible D gene TRBD2, 5 bases. The CDR3 has 13 amino acids. V was shortened by 6 bases and J by 5 bases, with 10 bases between the two germline ends. Germline CDR1 reads MDHEN; CDR2 reads SYDVKM.